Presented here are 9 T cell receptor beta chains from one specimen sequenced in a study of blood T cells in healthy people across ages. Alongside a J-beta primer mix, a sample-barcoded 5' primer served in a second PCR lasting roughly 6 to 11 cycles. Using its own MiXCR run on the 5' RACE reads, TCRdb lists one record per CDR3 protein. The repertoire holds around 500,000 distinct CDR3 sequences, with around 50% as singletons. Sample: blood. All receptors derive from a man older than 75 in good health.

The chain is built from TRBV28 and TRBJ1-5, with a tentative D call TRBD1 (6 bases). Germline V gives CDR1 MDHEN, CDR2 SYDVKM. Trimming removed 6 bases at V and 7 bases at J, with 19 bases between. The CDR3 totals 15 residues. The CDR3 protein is CASSPNWGARQPQHF. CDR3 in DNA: TGTGCCAGCAGCCCTAATTGGGGGGCTAGGCAGCCCCAGCATTTT.

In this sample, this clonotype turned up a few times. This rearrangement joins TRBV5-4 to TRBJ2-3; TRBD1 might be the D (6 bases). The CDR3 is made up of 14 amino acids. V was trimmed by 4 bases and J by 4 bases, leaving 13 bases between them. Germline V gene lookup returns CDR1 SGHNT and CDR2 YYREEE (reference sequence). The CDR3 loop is CASSPRGKADTQYF. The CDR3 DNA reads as TGTGCCAGCAGCCCGAGGGGGAAGGCAGATACGCAGTATTTT. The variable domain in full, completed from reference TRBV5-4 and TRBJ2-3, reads ETGVTQSPTHLIKTRGQQVTLRCSSQSGHNTVSWYQQALGQGPQFIFQYYREEENGRGNFPPRFSGLQFPNYSSELNVNALELDDSALYLCASSPRGKADTQYFGPGTRLTVL.

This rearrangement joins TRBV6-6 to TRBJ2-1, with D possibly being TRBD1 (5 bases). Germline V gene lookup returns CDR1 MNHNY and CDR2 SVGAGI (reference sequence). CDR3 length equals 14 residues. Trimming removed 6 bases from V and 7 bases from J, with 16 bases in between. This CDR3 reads CASSLLGVGNEQFF. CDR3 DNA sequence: TGTGCCAGCAGCCTCCTAGGGGTAGGGAATGAGCAGTTCTTC.

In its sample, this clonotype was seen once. CDR3 sequence (DNA): TGTGCCAGCAGTGGACTAAATGGGGATCAGCCCCAGCATTTT. It specifies CASSGLNGDQPQHF. This chain joins TRBV6-1 and TRBJ1-5; D remains ambiguous. The V gene lost 4 bases and the J gene lost 5 bases, with 12 bases spanning the gap. From germline, CDR1 is MNHNS and CDR2 SASEGT. The length of the CDR3 is 14 residues.

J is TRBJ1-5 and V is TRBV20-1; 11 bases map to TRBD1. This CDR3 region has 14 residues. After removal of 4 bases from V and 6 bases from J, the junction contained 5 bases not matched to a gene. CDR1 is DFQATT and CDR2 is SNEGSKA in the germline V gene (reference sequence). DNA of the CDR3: TGCAGTGCTACGACCGGGACAGGGGGTCAGCCCCAGCATTTT. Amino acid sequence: CSATTGTGGQPQHF.

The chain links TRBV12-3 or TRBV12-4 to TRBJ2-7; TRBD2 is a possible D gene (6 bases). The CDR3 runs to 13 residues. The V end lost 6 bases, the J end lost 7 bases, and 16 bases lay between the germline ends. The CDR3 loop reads CASSLGGVGEQYF. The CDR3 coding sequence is TGTGCCAGCAGCCTAGGAGGGGTGGGAGAGCAGTACTTC.

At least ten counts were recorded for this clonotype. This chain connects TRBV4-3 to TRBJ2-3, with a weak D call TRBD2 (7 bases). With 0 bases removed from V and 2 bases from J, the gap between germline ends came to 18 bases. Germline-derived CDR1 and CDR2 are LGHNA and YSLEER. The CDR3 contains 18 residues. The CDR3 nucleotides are TGCGCCAGCAGCCAAGATTCGCTAGGGGGGGCGGACACAGATACGCAGTATTTT. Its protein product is CASSQDSLGGADTDTQYF.

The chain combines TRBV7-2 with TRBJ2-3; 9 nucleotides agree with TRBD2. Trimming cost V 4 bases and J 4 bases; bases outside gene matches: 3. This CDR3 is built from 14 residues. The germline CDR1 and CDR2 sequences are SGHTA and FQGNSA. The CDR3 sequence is CASSYSGRPDTQYF. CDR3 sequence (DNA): TGTGCCAGCAGCTATAGCGGGAGACCAGATACGCAGTATTTT.

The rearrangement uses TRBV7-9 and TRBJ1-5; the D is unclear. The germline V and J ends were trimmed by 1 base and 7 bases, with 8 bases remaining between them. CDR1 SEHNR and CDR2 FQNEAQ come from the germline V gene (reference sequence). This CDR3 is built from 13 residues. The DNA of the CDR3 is TGTGCCAGCAGCTTAGAAGCAGAACAGCCCCAGCATTTT. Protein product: CASSLEAEQPQHF.